The T cell receptor (beta chain) described here comes from a study of T cell repertoires in cytomegalovirus infection. In the study overall: Evidence of both CMV infection and a matching HLA type came from public TCR beta signatures.

Study-level results: There were carriers of CMV plus the relevant HLA, and cumulative public TCR beta family frequency identified them.

CDR3 length: 15 residues. Germline CDR1 is MNHGY and CDR2 is SAAAGT. V gave up 8 bases and J gave up 4 bases, with 20 bases separating them. In TCRdb, the reads were re-called with MiXCR into one record per CDR3 protein. The sample records about 700,000 distinct CDR3 sequences, roughly 30% being singletons. On this clonotype itself: The antigen is unknown.

The sequence was obtained from a human donor in good health (CMV status not recorded). Some clones in this sample may be carry-over from other donors' samples. The sequences come from cultured PBMCs, collected from culture after CMV antigen stimulation. The V and J genes are TRBV6-8 and TRBJ1-1; D is unclear. CDR3 amino acids: CASAYEVAGGTEAFF. The DNA of the CDR3 is TGTGCCAGCGCCTACGAGGTCGCCGGAGGCACTGAAGCTTTCTTT.